Listed below are T cell receptor beta chains from one sample, sequenced in a study of blood T cell repertoires in COVID-19. Repertoires were generated with immunoSEQ multiplex PCR, while TCRdb's copy carries only in-frame clones and drops some. Among some 85,000 clones listed, just under 80% were seen once. Sequenced material: peripheral blood. These receptor sequences come from a man in his 70s with COVID-19, enrolled during active disease. Both conserved end residues are part of each CDR3. A D gene is named only where the DNA matches it firmly. For some rows the clone size is stated as once, few or many, or as a class when expanded; others skip it.

D,size,V,J,CDR3,DNA
NA,NA,TRBV12-3/TRBV12-4,TRBJ1-1,CASGSTAGATFF,TGTGCCAGCGGATCTACAGCGGGGGCAACTTTCTTT
TRBD1,NA,TRBV11-2,TRBJ2-1,CASSLRQGYNEQFF,TGTGCCAGCAGCCTCAGACAGGGTTACAATGAGCAGTTCTTC
TRBD1,few,TRBV4-3,TRBJ2-7,CASSQELGTGGTYEQYF,TGCGCCAGCAGCCAAGAGCTTGGGACAGGGGGGACCTACGAGCAGTACTTC
NA,NA,TRBV5-1,TRBJ2-3,CASSLGQDRTDTQYF,TGCGCCAGCAGCTTGGGACAGGATCGGACAGATACGCAGTATTTT
NA,NA,TRBV14,TRBJ2-7,CASSRSWQSYEQYF,TGTGCCAGCAGCCGGTCGTGGCAGTCCTACGAGCAGTACTTC
TRBD1,NA,TRBV5-1,TRBJ2-7,CASSLWTGTTYEQYF,TGCGCCAGCAGCTTATGGACAGGGACAACCTACGAGCAGTACTTC
TRBD2,few,TRBV24-1,TRBJ2-3,CATSDRTSGRARDTQYF,TGTGCCACCAGTGACCGTACTAGCGGGAGGGCCAGAGATACGCAGTATTTT
NA,NA,TRBV7-9,TRBJ2-3,CASSLDFLAGSTDTQYF,TGTGCCAGCAGCTTAGACTTCTTGGCAGGTAGCACAGATACGCAGTATTTT
NA,NA,TRBV5-6,TRBJ2-7,CASSHRDRLGEQYF,TGTGCCAGCAGCCATCGGGACAGACTAGGCGAGCAGTACTTC
TRBD2,NA,TRBV4-3,TRBJ2-5,CASSQDGGAAETQYF,TGCGCCAGCAGCCAAGACGGGGGGGCCGCGGAGACCCAGTACTTC
TRBD2,NA,TRBV28,TRBJ2-3,CASSFSGSRTDTQYF,TGTGCCAGCAGTTTTAGCGGGAGCAGGACAGATACGCAGTATTTT
NA,NA,TRBV3-1/TRBV3-2,TRBJ1-2,CASSQEVASGYTF,TGTGCCAGCAGCCAAGAGGTCGCTAGTGGCTACACCTTC
TRBD1,many,TRBV6-2/TRBV6-3,TRBJ2-7,CASSYTLGQRSYEQYF,TGTGCCAGCAGTTACACCCTGGGACAGCGTTCCTACGAGCAGTACTTC
NA,NA,TRBV11-3,TRBJ2-1,CASSPSSYNEQFF,TGTGCCAGCAGCCCCAGCTCCTACAATGAGCAGTTCTTC
NA,NA,TRBV18,TRBJ2-7,CASSPDTSYEQYF,TGTGCCAGCTCACCAGACACTTCCTACGAGCAGTACTTC
NA,NA,TRBV6-5,TRBJ1-5,CASSYGGDSNQPQHF,TGTGCCAGCAGTTACGGGGGGGATAGCAATCAGCCCCAGCATTTT
NA,NA,TRBV11-1,TRBJ1-2,CASSLRTNYGYTF,TGTGCCAGCAGCTTGAGGACTAACTATGGCTACACCTTC
NA,NA,TRBV10-3,TRBJ2-1,CAIKARASNEQFF,TGTGCCATCAAGGCCAGGGCTTCCAATGAGCAGTTCTTC
TRBD1,NA,TRBV13,TRBJ1-4,CASSLRFGGQGFNEKLFF,TGTGCCAGCAGCTTAAGGTTTGGTGGACAGGGCTTTAATGAAAAACTGTTTTTT
NA,NA,TRBV5-1,TRBJ2-5,CASSLGGGAETQYF,TGCGCCAGCAGCTTGGGAGGCGGGGCGGAGACCCAGTACTTC
TRBD1,NA,TRBV9,TRBJ1-2,CASSRQGAYGYTF,TGTGCCAGCAGCCGACAGGGGGCCTATGGCTACACCTTC
TRBD1,NA,TRBV10-3,TRBJ2-5,CASSGTGQETQYF,TGTGCCTCAAGTGGGACAGGACAAGAGACCCAGTACTTC
TRBD2,NA,TRBV27,TRBJ2-1,CASSWGTSGNNEQFF,TGTGCCAGCAGTTGGGGGACTAGCGGAAACAATGAGCAGTTCTTC
NA,NA,TRBV7-3,TRBJ2-1,CASSRSGNEQFF,TGTGCCAGCAGCCGTAGCGGTAATGAGCAGTTCTTC
TRBD1,NA,TRBV18,TRBJ2-2,CASSRDRVNTGELFF,TGTGCCAGCTCGCGGGACAGGGTGAACACCGGGGAGCTGTTTTTT
TRBD2,NA,TRBV10-3,TRBJ2-1,CAATSGRALEQFF,TGTGCCGCTACTAGCGGGAGGGCCCTTGAGCAGTTCTTC
NA,NA,TRBV6-6,TRBJ1-3,CASSPRGGNENTIYF,TGTGCCAGCAGTCCCCGTGGGGGGAATGAAAACACCATATATTTT
TRBD2,few,TRBV7-2,TRBJ2-2,CASRPTSGGNTGELFF,TGTGCCAGCAGGCCTACTAGCGGGGGAAACACCGGGGAGCTGTTTTTT
NA,NA,TRBV18,TRBJ1-2,CASSPGAEDGYTF,TGTGCCAGCTCACCAGGCGCCGAGGATGGCTACACCTTC
NA,NA,TRBV7-2,TRBJ1-2,CASSLATAFYGYTF,TGTGCCAGCAGCTTAGCCACAGCCTTCTATGGCTACACCTTC
TRBD2,NA,TRBV3-1/TRBV3-2,TRBJ2-1,CASSQRLAGTSPGGNEQFF,TGTGCCAGCAGCCAACGACTAGCGGGCACTTCCCCTGGGGGCAATGAGCAGTTCTTC
NA,NA,TRBV7-2,TRBJ2-6,CASSLVSVSGANVLTF,TGTGCCAGCAGCTTAGTATCAGTCTCTGGGGCCAACGTCCTGACTTTC